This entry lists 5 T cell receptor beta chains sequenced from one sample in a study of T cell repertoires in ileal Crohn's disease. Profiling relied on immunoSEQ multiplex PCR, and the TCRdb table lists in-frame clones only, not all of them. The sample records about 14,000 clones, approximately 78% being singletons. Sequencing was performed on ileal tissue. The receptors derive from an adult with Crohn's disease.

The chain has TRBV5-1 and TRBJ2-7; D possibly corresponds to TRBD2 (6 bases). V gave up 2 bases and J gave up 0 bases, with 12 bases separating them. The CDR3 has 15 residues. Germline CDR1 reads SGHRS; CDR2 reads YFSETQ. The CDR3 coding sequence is TGCGCCAGCAGCTTAGGGACTGTAAGCTCCTACGAGCAGTACTTC. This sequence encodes CASSLGTVSSYEQYF. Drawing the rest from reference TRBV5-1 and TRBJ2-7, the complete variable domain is KAGVTQTPRYLIKTRGQQVTLSCSPISGHRSVSWYQQTPGQGLQFLFEYFSETQRNKGNFPGRFSGRQFSNSRSEMNVSTLELGDSALYLCASSLGTVSSYEQYFGPGTRLTVT.

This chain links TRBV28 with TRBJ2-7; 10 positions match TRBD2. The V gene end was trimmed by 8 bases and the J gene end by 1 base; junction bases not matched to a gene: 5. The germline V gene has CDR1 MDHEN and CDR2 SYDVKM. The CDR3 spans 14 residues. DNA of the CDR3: TGTGCCAGCCAACTAGCGGGGAGGTCCTACGAGCAGTACTTC. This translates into CASQLAGRSYEQYF.

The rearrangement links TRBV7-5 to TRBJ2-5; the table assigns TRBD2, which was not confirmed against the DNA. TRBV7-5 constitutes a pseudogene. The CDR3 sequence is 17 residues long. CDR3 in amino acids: CVRSLFSAGDEQETQYF. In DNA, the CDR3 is TGTGTCAGAAGCTTATTCTCTGCGGGAGACGAACAAGAGACCCAGTACTTC.

The CDR3 sequence is CASSVQGAKMNTEAFF. In nucleotides, the CDR3 is TGTGCCAGCAGTGTACAGGGGGCAAAGATGAACACTGAAGCTTTCTTT. The chain combines TRBV6-1 with TRBJ1-1, with 9 nucleotides matching TRBD1. V lost 4 bases and J lost 0; bases outside the gene matches: 6. CDR1 is MNHNS and CDR2 is SASEGT in the germline V gene. This CDR3 has 16 residues.

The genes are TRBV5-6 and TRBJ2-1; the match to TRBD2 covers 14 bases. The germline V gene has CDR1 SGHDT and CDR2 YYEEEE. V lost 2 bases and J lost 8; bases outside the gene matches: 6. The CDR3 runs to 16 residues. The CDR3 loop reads CASSLRTSGGYDEQFF. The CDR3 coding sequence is TGTGCCAGCAGCTTAAGGACTAGCGGGGGGTACGATGAGCAGTTCTTC.